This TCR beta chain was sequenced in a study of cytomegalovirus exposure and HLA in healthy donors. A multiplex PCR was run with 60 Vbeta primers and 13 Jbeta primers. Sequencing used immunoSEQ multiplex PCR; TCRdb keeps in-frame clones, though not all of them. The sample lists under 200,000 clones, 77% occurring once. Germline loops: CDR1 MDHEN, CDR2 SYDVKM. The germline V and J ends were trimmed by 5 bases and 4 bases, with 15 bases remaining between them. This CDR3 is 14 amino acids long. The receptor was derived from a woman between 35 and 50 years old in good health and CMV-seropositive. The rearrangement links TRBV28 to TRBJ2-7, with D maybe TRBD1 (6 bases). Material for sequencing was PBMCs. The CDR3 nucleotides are TGTGCCAGCAGTCCCGGACAGTTAATTTACGAGCAGTACTTC. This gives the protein CASSPGQLIYEQYF.